This T cell receptor (beta chain) was profiled in a study of T cell repertoires in cytomegalovirus infection. On the study more broadly: Public signatures in TCR beta pointed to CMV infection and matching HLA type.

The V segment lost 5 bases and the J segment 7 bases; nucleotides outside the gene matches: 4. Germline assignment: CDR1 ENHRY and CDR2 SYGVKD. The CDR3 consists of 13 residues. With regard to this clonotype: Its antigen is as yet unknown.

General observations from the study: CMV-specific TCR beta clonotypes restricted by HLA-C dominated the ex vivo response. The study identified carriers of CMV plus the relevant HLA from cumulative public TCR beta family frequency.

Each CDR3 protein gets one entry after TCRdb re-called the reads with MiXCR. The repertoire holds about 740,000 distinct CDR3 sequences, with roughly a third as singletons. The sequence was obtained from a human donor in good health (CMV status not recorded). Some clones in this sample may be carry-over from other donors' samples. The rearrangement links TRBV10-3 to TRBJ1-5, with 8 bases aligning to TRBD1. Material for sequencing was PBMCs. Here the CDR3 reads CAISPRTGQPQHF. DNA for the CDR3: TGTGCCATCAGTCCCAGGACAGGGCAGCCCCAGCATTTT.